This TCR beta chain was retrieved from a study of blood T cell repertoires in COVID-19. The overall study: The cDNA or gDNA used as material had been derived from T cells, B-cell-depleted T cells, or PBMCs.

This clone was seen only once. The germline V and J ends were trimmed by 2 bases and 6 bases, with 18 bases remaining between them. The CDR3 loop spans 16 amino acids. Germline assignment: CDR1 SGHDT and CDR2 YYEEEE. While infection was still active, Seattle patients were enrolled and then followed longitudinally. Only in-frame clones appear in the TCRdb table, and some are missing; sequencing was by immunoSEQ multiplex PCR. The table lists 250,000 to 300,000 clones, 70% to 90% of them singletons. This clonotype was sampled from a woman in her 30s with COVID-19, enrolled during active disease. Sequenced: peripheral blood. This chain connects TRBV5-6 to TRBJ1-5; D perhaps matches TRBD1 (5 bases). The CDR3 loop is CASSLRTGSFIQPQHF. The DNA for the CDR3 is TGTGCCAGCAGCTTACGAACAGGAAGTTTTATTCAGCCCCAGCATTTT.